This T cell receptor beta chain was sequenced during a study of blood T cell repertoires in COVID-19 (dated by TCRdb to 2018 to 2020). Concerning the study at large: The collaborator samples originated in the United States, Italy and Spain and spanned the acute and convalescent phases of COVID-19. The samples were drawn from two sources: the first 160 participants of the ongoing ImmuneRACE study, and 1,254 subjects contributed by 6 global collaborators. Deeply sampled blood TCRbeta repertoires from subjects exposed to, actively infected with, or recovered from COVID-19 were included in the dataset. The repertoires were released in a freely available public database meant as a resource for research on the immune response to SARS-CoV-2. The prospective study material was composed of cDNA or gDNA derived from T cells, B-cell-depleted T cells, or PBMCs. Sample metadata almost always included a de-identified subject ID, COVID-19 status, age in years and sex. HLA class I and class II types, where available, came from metadata supplied by the sample provider rather than from assay-based typing. Results the study describes overall, beyond this receptor: The amount of clinical and demographic metadata varied by source and participant and was provided uncurated.

TCRbeta CDR3 regions were amplified from genomic DNA using the immunoSEQ Assay, a bias-controlled multiplex PCR. Per the original workflow: The number of nucleated cells in each sample was estimated by amplification of reference gene primers within the assay. Sequence reads were collapsed and filtered to measure the absolute abundance of every unique TCRbeta CDR3 rearrangement. Productive Simpson clonality was computed per sample as the square root of Simpson's diversity index over productive rearrangements. TCRdb holds this immuneACCESS table with in-frame rearrangements only. Some clones are missing; in checked studies, unresolved V genes explain under half, and the rest has no known cause. That table supplies the V and J calls and clone size; D and trimming were determined from the DNA. This sample is represented by 150,000 to 180,000 clones; over 75% of them were singletons. The top ten constitute about 15% of the sample.

Concerning this clone itself: Which antigen it targets is not known. Within one base of it there is no much larger clone, and no base qualities were kept.

In the germline V gene (reference sequence), CDR1 corresponds to PRHDT and CDR2 to FYEKMQ. V lost 3 bases and J lost 6 bases, and the count of bases not matched to a germline gene is 7. There are 15 amino acids in the CDR3, from cysteine to phenylalanine inclusive. Only the CDR3 portion is preserved as DNA: 45 bases, with reading frame beginning at the first base. Collaborating institutions collected whole blood in K2EDTA tubes following their own protocols. Collaborator samples were shipped for TCRbeta analysis as frozen whole blood, isolated PBMCs, or DNA extracted from either sample type. In this chain, TRBV13 is recombined with TRBJ2-3, and 9 bases in between align with TRBD2. What was sequenced was peripheral blood. The TCR sequence derives from a woman between 40 and 55 years old with acute or convalescent COVID-19. In nucleotide form, the sequence is TGTGCCAGCAGCTTGCCAGCGGGGGGACACGATACGCAGTATTTT. This sequence encodes CASSLPAGGHDTQYF.